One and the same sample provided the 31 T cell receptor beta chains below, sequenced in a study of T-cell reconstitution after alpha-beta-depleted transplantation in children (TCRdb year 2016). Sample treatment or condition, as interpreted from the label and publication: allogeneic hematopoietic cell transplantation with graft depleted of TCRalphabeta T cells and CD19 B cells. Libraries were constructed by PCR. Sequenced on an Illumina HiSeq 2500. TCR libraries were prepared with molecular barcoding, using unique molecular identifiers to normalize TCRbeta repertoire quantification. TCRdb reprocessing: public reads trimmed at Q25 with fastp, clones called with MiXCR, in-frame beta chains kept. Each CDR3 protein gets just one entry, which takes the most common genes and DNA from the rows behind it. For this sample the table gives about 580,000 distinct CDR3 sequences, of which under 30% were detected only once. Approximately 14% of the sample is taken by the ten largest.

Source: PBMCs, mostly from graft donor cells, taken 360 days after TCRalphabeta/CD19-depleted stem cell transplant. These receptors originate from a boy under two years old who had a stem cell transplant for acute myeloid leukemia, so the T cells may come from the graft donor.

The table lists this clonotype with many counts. Here the CDR3 DNA reads TGCAGCGGTGGGACTGCCCCCTACGAGCAGTACTTC. This sequence encodes CSGGTAPYEQYF. The genes are TRBV29-1 and TRBJ2-7; the D gene is possibly TRBD2 (6 bases). V lost 7 bases and J lost 2, with 12 bases in between. Germline V gene data show CDR1 as SQVTM and CDR2 as ANQGSEA. The CDR3 totals 12 residues.

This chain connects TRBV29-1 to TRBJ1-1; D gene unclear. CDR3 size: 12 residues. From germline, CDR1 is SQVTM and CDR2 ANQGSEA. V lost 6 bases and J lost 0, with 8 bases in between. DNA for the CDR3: TGCAGCGTCAAAAGGTTGAACACTGAAGCTTTCTTT. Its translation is CSVKRLNTEAFF.

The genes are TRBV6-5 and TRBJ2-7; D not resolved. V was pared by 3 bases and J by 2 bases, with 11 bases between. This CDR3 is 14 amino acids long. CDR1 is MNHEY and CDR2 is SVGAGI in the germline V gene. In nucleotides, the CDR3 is TGTGCCAGCAGTTATGGGCAAGAGGCCTACGAGCAGTACTTC. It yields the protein CASSYGQEAYEQYF.

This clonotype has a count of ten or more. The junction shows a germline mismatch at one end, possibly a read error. In DNA form, the CDR3 reads TGTGCCAGCAGCTTAGGCCCCCCCTTCTTC. Amino acid sequence: CASSLGPPFF. The rearrangement joins TRBV7-9 to TRBJ2-5; D gene ambiguous. Per germline, CDR1 SEHNR and CDR2 FQNEAQ (reference sequence). The CDR3 covers 10 residues.

Here the CDR3 reads CSATGTGWGAAFF. CDR3 DNA sequence: TGCAGTGCCACCGGGACAGGGTGGGGGGCAGCTTTCTTT. This sequence joins TRBV20-1 and TRBJ1-1; 9 nucleotides line up with TRBD1. The CDR3 totals 13 residues. The ends lost 6 bases at V and 10 bases at J; junction bases unmatched: 12. CDR1 DFQATT and CDR2 SNEGSKA come from the germline V gene (reference sequence).

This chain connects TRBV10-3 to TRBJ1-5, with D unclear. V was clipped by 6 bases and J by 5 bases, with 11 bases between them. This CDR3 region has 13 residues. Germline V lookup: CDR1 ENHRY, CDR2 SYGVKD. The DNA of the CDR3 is TGTGCCATCAGGAGACACACCGATCAGCCCCAGCATTTT. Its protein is CAIRRHTDQPQHF.

As DNA, the CDR3 is TGCAGTGCTAGCCCCAAGACCCAGACTCTGAACACTGAAGCTTTCTTT. It codes for CSASPKTQTLNTEAFF. The genes are TRBV20-1 and TRBJ1-1; D is unresolved. Germline CDR1 DFQATT, CDR2 SNEGSKA (reference sequence). V lost 3 bases, J lost 0 bases, and 17 bases lay in between. The CDR3 has 16 residues.

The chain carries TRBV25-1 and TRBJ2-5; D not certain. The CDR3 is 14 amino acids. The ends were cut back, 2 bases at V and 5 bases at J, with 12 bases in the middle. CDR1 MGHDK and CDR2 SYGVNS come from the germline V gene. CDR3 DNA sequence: TGTGCCAGCAGTGAACCAGGCGAAGCCGAGACCCAGTACTTC. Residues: CASSEPGEAETQYF.

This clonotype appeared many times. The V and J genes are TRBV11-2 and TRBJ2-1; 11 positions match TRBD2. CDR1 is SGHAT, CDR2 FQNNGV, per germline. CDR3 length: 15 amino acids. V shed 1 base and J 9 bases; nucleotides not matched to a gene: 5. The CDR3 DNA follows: TGTGCCAGCAGCTTAGCGTTAGCGGGGGGGGCTGAGCAGTTCTTC. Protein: CASSLALAGGAEQFF.

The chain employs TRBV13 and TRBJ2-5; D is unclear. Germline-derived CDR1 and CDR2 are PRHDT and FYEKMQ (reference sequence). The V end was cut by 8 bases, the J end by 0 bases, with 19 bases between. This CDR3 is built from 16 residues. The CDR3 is CASGILTQDHQETQYF. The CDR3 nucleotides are TGTGCCAGCGGGATATTAACTCAGGACCACCAAGAGACCCAGTACTTC. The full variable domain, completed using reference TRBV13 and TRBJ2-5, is AAGVIQSPRHLIKEKRETATLKCYPIPRHDTVYWYQQGPGQDPQFLISFYEKMQSDKGSIPDRFSAQQFSDYHSELNMSSLELGDSALYFCASGILTQDHQETQYFGPGTRLLVL.

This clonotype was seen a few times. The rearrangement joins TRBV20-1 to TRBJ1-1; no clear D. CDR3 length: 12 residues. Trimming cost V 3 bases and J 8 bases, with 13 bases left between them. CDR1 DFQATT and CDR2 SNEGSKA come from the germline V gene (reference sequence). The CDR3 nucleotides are TGCAGTGCTAGGGAGACGGACCGCGAAGCTTTCTTT. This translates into CSARETDREAFF.

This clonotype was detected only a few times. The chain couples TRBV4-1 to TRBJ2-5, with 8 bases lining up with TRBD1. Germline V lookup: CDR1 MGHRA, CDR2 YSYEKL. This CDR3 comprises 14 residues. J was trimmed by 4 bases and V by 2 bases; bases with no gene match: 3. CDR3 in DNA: TGCGCCAGCAGCCAACCAGGGGGCCTAGAGACCCAGTACTTC. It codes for CASSQPGGLETQYF.

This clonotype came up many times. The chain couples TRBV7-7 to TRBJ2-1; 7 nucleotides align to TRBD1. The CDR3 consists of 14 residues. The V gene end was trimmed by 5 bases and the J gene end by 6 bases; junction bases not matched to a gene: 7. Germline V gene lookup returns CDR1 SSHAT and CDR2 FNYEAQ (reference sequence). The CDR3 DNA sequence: TGTGCCAGCAGCCCTACCGGGACAGTCAATGAGCAGTTCTTC. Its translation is CASSPTGTVNEQFF.

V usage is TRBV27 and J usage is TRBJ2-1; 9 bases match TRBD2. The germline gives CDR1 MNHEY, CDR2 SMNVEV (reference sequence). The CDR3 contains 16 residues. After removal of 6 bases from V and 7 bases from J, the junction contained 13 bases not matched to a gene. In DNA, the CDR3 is TGTGCCAGCAGATCCGGCGGGGGGGCAGTTGGGAATGAGCAGTTCTTC. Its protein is CASRSGGGAVGNEQFF.

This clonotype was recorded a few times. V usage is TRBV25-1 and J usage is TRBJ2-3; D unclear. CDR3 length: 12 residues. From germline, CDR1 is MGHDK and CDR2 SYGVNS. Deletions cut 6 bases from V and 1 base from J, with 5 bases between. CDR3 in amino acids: CASRMGTDTQYF. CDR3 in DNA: TGTGCCAGCAGGATGGGCACAGATACGCAGTATTTT.

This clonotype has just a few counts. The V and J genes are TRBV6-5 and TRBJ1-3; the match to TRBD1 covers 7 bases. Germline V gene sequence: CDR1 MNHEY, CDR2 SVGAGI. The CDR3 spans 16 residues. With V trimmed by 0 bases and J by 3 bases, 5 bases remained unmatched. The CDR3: CASSYSKGGFGNTIYF. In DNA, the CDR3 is TGTGCCAGCAGTTACTCTAAAGGGGGCTTTGGAAACACCATATATTTT.

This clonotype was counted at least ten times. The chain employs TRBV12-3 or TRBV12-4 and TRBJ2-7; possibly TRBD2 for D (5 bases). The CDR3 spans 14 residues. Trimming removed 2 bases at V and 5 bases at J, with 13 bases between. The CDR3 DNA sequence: TGTGCCAGCAGTTTAAGGGAGCAGGAGAACGAGCAGTACTTC. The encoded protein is CASSLREQENEQYF.

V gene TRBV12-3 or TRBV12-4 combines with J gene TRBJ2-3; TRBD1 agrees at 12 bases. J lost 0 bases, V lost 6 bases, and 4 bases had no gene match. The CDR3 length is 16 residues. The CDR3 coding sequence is TGTGCCAGCAGCCGGGGACAGGGGGCGAGCACAGATACGCAGTATTTT. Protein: CASSRGQGASTDTQYF.

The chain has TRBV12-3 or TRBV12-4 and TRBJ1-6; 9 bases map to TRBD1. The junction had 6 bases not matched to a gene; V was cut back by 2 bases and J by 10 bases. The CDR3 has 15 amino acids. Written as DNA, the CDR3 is TGTGCCAGCAGTTTATCGACAGGGGGAATCTCACCCCTCCACTTT. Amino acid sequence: CASSLSTGGISPLHF.

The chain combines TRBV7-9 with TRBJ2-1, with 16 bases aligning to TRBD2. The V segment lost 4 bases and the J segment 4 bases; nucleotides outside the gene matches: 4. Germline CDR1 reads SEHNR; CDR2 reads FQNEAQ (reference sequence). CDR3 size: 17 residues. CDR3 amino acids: CASSSGTSGGVYNEQFF. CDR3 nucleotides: TGTGCCAGCAGCTCCGGGACTAGCGGGGGGGTATACAATGAGCAGTTCTTC.

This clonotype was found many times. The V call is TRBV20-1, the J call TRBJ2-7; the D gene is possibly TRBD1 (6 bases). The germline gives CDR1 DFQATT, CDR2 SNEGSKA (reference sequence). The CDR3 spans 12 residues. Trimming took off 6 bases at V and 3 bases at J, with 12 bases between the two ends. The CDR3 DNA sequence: TGCAGTGCATCGGACAGCGACTACGAGCAGTACGTC. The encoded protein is CSASDSDYEQYV.

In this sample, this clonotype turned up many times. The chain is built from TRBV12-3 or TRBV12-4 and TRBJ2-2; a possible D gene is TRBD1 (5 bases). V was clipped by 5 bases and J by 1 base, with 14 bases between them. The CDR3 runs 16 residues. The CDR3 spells CASSPPLDRNTGELFF. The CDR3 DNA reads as TGTGCCAGCAGTCCTCCACTCGACAGGAACACCGGGGAGCTGTTTTTT.

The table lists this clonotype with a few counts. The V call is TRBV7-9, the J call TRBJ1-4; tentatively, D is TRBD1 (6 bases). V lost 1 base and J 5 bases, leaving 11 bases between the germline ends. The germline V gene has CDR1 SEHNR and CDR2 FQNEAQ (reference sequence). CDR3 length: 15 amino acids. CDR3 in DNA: TGTGCCAGCAGCTTAGGTTCAGGGGTGAATGAAAAACTGTTTTTT. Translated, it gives CASSLGSGVNEKLFF.

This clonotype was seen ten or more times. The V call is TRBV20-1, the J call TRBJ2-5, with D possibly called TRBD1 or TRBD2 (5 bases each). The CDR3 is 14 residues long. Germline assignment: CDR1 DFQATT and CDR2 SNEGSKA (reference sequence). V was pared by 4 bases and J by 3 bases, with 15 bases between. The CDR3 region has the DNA TGCAGTGCTATTAATGGGGGAGCGGAAGAGACCCAGTACTTC. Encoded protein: CSAINGGAEETQYF.

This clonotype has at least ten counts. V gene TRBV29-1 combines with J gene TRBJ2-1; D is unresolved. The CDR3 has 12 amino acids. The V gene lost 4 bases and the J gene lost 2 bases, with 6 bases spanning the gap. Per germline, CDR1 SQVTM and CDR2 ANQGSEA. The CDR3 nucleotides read TGCAGCGTTGGTGGAACCTACAATGAGCAGTTCTTC. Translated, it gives CSVGGTYNEQFF.

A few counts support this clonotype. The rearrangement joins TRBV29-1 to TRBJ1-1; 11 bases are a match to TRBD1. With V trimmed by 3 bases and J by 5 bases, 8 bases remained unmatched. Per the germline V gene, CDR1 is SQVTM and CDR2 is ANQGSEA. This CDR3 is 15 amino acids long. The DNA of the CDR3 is TGCAGCGTTGATAGGATTGGGACAGGGGGGACTGAAGCTTTCTTT. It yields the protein CSVDRIGTGGTEAFF.

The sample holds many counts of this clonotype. For the CDR3, the DNA is TGCAGTGCTTCCGGGACTGGCTACGAGCAGTACTTC. This encodes CSASGTGYEQYF. The gene calls are TRBV29-1 and TRBJ2-7; tentatively, D is TRBD2 (6 bases). The CDR3 loop spans 12 amino acids. The V gene's germline CDR1 is SQVTM and CDR2 ANQGSEA.

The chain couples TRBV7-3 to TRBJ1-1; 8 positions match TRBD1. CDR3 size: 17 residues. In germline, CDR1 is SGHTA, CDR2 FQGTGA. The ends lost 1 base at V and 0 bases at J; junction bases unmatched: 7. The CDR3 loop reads CASSLNGQGLMNTEAFF. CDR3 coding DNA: TGTGCCAGCAGCTTAAATGGACAGGGTTTAATGAACACTGAAGCTTTCTTT.

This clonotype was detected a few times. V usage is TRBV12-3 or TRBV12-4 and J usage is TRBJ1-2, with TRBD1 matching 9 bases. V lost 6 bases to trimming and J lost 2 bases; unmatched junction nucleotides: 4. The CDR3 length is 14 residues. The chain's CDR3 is CASRTGGVNYGYTF. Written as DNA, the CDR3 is TGTGCCAGCAGGACAGGGGGAGTGAACTATGGCTACACCTTC.

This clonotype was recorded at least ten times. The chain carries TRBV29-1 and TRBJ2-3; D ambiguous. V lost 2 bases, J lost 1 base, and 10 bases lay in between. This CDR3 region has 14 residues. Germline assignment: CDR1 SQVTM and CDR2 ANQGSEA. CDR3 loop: CSVETVRGTDTQYF. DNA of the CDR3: TGCAGCGTTGAAACGGTGAGAGGCACAGATACGCAGTATTTT.

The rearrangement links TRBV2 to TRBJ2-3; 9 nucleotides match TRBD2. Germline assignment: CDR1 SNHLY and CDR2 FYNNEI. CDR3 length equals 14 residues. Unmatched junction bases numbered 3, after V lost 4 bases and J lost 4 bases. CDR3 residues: CASSGTSEADTQYF. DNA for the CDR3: TGTGCCAGCAGTGGGACTAGCGAGGCAGATACGCAGTATTTT.